Presented here are 9 T cell receptor beta chains from one specimen sequenced in a study of PD-L1 blockade in urothelial cancer. Time point reported: pretreatment peripheral blood. TCRdb keeps only in-frame clones here, not all; method: immunoSEQ multiplex PCR. The table has tens of thousands of clones, around 85% seen once; the top ten hold roughly 14%. The input for sequencing was PBMCs, taken around atezolizumab (anti-PD-L1) treatment. Receptor source: a woman between 55 and 75 years old with urothelial cancer.

This clone was found a few times. V and J are TRBV9 and TRBJ1-1, with D perhaps matching TRBD1 (5 bases). CDR1 is SGDLS and CDR2 is YYNGEE in the germline V gene. Trimming removed 0 bases from V and 4 bases from J, with 13 bases in between. The CDR3 spans 15 residues. The CDR3 region has the DNA TGTGCCAGCAGCGTAGCTGCGGGGGTGAGCACTGAAGCTTTCTTT. Translating it yields CASSVAAGVSTEAFF.

The chain is built from TRBV7-2 and TRBJ1-4; D might be TRBD1 (5 bases). The V end was cut by 8 bases, the J end by 2 bases, with 12 bases between. The CDR3 is made up of 14 amino acids. CDR1 SGHTA and CDR2 FQGNSA come from the germline V gene. CDR3 bases: TGTGCCAGCTCCCTGGGGGGGACTAATGAAAAACTGTTTTTT. Protein product: CASSLGGTNEKLFF.

The chain recombines TRBV11-3 with TRBJ1-6; D call uncertain. Per the germline V gene, CDR1 is SGHNT and CDR2 is YENEEA. The V end lost 6 bases, the J end lost 7 bases, and 7 bases lay between the germline ends. CDR3 length: 12 amino acids. For the CDR3, the DNA is TGTGCCAGCAGACGCGGGAATTCACCCCTCCACTTT. Protein product: CASRRGNSPLHF.

The V and J genes are TRBV9 and TRBJ2-2, with D perhaps TRBD1 (5 bases). CDR1 is SGDLS, CDR2 YYNGEE, per germline. Trimming left V 1 base short and J 1 base short, with 11 bases between. The CDR3 sequence is 16 residues long. CDR3 nucleotides: TGTGCCAGCAGCGTAATGCGGCAGGGGAACACCGGGGAGCTGTTTTTT. Amino acid sequence: CASSVMRQGNTGELFF.

The chain recombines TRBV10-3 with TRBJ2-5, with 11 positions matching TRBD2. Germline CDR1 and CDR2: ENHRY and SYGVKD. Germline trimming cut 6 bases from V and 4 bases from J; bases unmatched to any gene: 4. The CDR3 runs 14 residues. The CDR3 loop is CAISTSGGGETQYF. The CDR3, as DNA: TGTGCCATCAGCACTAGCGGGGGAGGAGAGACCCAGTACTTC.

The chain recombines TRBV7-9 with TRBJ2-3, with 11 positions matching TRBD2. This CDR3 has 18 amino acids. The trim removed 5 bases at V and 5 bases at J, leaving 15 bases unmatched. The V gene's germline CDR1 is SEHNR and CDR2 FQNEAQ (reference sequence). The CDR3 DNA sequence: TGTGCCAGCAGCGTCGGGACTAGCGGCATCGGACCAAAAGATACGCAGTATTTT. This translates into CASSVGTSGIGPKDTQYF.

This clone appeared a few times. The genes are TRBV18 and TRBJ1-1; D is ambiguous. The germline V and J ends were trimmed by 1 base and 1 base, with 10 bases remaining between them. The CDR3 is made up of 15 amino acids. In germline, CDR1 is KGHSH, CDR2 LQKENI. CDR3 residues: CASSPRQAENTEAFF. DNA of the CDR3: TGTGCCAGCTCACCACGCCAAGCCGAGAACACTGAAGCTTTCTTT.

This clone occurred a few times. The chain has TRBV5-5 and TRBJ2-7; D remains ambiguous. CDR3 size: 13 residues. Germline assignment: CDR1 SGHKS and CDR2 YYEKEE (reference sequence). Trimming took off 3 bases at V and 3 bases at J, with 10 bases between the two ends. The CDR3 nucleotides are TGTGCCAGCAGCTCCCCCGTCGGCTACGAGCAGTACTTC. Its translation is CASSSPVGYEQYF.

This rearrangement joins TRBV4-1 to TRBJ1-5; the D is unclear. The CDR3 has 14 residues. Trimming stripped 1 base from V and 5 bases from J, with 9 bases between. Germline CDR1 and CDR2: MGHRA and YSYEKL. CDR3 coding DNA: TGCGCCAGCAGCCAAGCCCGCGGTGATCAGCCCCAGCATTTT. It yields the protein CASSQARGDQPQHF.